This T cell receptor beta chain was captured by sequencing in a study of blood T cell repertoires in COVID-19 (dated by TCRdb to the early 2020s). In terms of the full investigation: Samples from collaborators originated in the United States, Italy and Spain and spanned both the acute and convalescent phases of COVID-19. The material from the prospective study consisted of cDNA or gDNA derived from T cells, B-cell-depleted T cells, or PBMCs. Subjects who had been exposed to COVID-19, were actively infected with it, or had recovered from it provided the deeply sampled blood TCRbeta repertoires that made up the dataset. The repertoires were released in a freely available public database meant as a resource for research on the immune response to SARS-CoV-2. Samples were obtained from the ongoing ImmuneRACE study (first 160 participants) and from over a thousand subjects provided by 6 global collaborators. The sample metadata nearly always contained a de-identified subject ID, COVID-19 status, age in years and sex. HLA class I and class II types, where available, came from metadata supplied by the sample provider rather than from assay-based typing. What the authors observed across the whole study: Clinical and demographic metadata were provided uncurated, with the amount varying by source and participant.

CDR1 WNHNN and CDR2 SYGVQD were looked up in the germline V gene (reference sequence). From V the trimming removes 6 bases and from J it removes 1 base, while the gene matches leave 5 bases of the junction unaccounted for. Inclusive of the bounding cysteine and phenylalanine, the CDR3 is 14 residues long. Only the CDR3 DNA stays, 42 bases, in frame from base 1. TCRbeta CDR3 regions were amplified from genomic DNA using the immunoSEQ Assay, a bias-controlled multiplex PCR. The paper's data handling went like this. Nucleated cell counts per sample were estimated from amplification of reference gene primers within the assay. To quantify the absolute abundance of each unique TCRbeta CDR3 rearrangement, sequence reads were collapsed and filtered. For each sample, productive Simpson clonality was calculated as the square root of Simpson's diversity index across productive rearrangements. Not all clones reach the TCRdb copy of this immuneACCESS table, which keeps in-frame sequences only. Checked studies attribute under half of the gap to unresolved V genes and leave the rest unexplained. The V and J calls and the clone size are those of that table, but D and trimming were determined from the DNA. For this sample there are roughly 260,000 clones; 80% to 95% appear just once. The ten largest clones add up to approximately 2% of the sample.

This clone was seen just once. Which antigen it targets is not known. Per-nucleotide qualities are absent, and no much larger clonotype sits a single base away. Participants in the prospective study were aged roughly 18 to 89 years, lived in 20 to 30 United States geographic areas, and enrolled through a virtual design. To assign participants to cohorts, the prospective study relied on clinical history that participants themselves reported in a screening survey and a study questionnaire. For ImmuneRACE Cohort 3, a participant was defined as recovered based on two consecutive negative NP/OP PCR tests, clearance by a healthcare professional, or resolution of symptoms. In the prospective study, mobile phlebotomists collected whole blood, serum and a nasopharyngeal or oropharyngeal swab from each participant. Prospective study participants could optionally give additional blood draws and questionnaires over a roughly 2-month period. Prospective study blood samples were shipped either frozen or at room temperature before DNA extraction.

Here the chain combines TRBV10-1 and TRBJ2-5; 7 bases in the junction line up with TRBD1. The receptor's source is a woman aged 18 to 35 who had recovered from COVID-19. Sequencing was carried out using PBMCs or T cells enriched from blood (not recorded which). The DNA is as follows: TGCGCCAGCAGCGACCGGACAGGCCAAGAGACCCAGTACTTC. It is translated as CASSDRTGQETQYF.